This T cell receptor (beta chain) was captured in a study of blood T cell repertoires in COVID-19. Study summary: Both acute and convalescent COVID-19 samples were obtained from the United States, Italy and Spain. The cDNA or gDNA used as material had been derived from T cells, B-cell-depleted T cells, or PBMCs.

J gave up 2 bases and V 1 base, and 5 bases lay outside the gene matches. Per germline, CDR1 LNHDA and CDR2 SQIVND (reference sequence). The CDR3 runs 15 residues. In the source study's methods: Reference gene primer amplification gave estimated nucleated cell counts. TCRdb keeps only in-frame clones here, not all; method: immunoSEQ multiplex PCR. The D gene and trimming were derived from the DNA, and the V and J assignments and clone size from that table. The sample lists around 250,000 clones, nearly 85% occurring once. The sequence derives from a human donor in a cohort sampled during active COVID-19. The chain is built from TRBV19 and TRBJ2-7; 7 positions match TRBD2. What was sequenced was peripheral blood. The CDR3 nucleotides are TGTGCCAGTAGTATAGGGGCGGGAGCAACCTACGAGCAGTACTTC. This encodes CASSIGAGATYEQYF.